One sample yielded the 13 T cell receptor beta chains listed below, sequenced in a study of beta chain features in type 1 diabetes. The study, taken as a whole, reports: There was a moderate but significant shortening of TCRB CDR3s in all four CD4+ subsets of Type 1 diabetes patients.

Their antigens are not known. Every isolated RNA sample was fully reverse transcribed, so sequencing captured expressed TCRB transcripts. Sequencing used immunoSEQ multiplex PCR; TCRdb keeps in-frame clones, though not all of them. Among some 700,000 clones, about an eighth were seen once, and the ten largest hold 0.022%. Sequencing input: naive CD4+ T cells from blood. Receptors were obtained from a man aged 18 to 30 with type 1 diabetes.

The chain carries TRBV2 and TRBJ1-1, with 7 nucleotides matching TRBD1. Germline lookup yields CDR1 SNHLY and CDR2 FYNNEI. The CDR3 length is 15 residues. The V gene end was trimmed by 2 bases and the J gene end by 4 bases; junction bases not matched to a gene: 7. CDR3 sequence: CASSESPTGSTEAFF. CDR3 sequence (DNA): TGTGCCAGCAGTGAAAGCCCGACAGGGAGCACTGAAGCTTTCTTT.

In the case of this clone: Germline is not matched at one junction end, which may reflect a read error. The CDR3 here is CAWSPGTGENAEAFF. CDR3 nucleotides: TGTGCCTGGAGTCCCGGGACAGGGGAGAACGCTGAAGCTTTCTTT. This chain connects TRBV30 to TRBJ1-1, with 10 bases matching TRBD1. CDR3 length equals 15 residues. From germline, CDR1 is GTSNPN and CDR2 SVGIG (reference sequence).

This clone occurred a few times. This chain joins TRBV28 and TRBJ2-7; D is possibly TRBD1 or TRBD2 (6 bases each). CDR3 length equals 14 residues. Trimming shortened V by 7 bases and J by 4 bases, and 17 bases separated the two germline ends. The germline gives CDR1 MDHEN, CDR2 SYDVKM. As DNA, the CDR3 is TGTGCCAGCACCCCACTTCTAGGGGGGTACGAGCAGTACTTC. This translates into CASTPLLGGYEQYF.

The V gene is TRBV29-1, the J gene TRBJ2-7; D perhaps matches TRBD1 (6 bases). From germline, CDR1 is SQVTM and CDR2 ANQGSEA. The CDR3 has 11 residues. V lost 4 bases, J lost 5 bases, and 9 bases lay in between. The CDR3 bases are TGCAGCGTTGCAGGGGTGGACGAGCAGTACTTC. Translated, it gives CSVAGVDEQYF.

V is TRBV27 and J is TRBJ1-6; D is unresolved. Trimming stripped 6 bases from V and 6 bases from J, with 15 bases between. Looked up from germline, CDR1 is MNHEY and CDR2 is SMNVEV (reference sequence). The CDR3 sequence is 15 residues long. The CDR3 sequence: CASSLGSRINSPLHF. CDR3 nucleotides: TGTGCCAGCAGCCTTGGGTCGAGGATTAATTCACCCCTCCACTTT.

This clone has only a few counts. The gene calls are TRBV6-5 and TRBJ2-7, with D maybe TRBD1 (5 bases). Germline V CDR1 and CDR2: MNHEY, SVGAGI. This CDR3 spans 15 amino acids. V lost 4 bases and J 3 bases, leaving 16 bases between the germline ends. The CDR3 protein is CASSSAGRAHYEQYF. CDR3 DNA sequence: TGTGCCAGCAGTTCCGCTGGCAGGGCTCACTACGAGCAGTACTTC.

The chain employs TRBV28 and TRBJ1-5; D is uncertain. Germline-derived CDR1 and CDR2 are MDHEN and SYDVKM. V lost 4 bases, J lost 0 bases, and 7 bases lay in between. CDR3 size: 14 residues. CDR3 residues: CASSSDVSNQPQHF. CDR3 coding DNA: TGTGCCAGCAGTTCGGACGTTAGCAATCAGCCCCAGCATTTT.

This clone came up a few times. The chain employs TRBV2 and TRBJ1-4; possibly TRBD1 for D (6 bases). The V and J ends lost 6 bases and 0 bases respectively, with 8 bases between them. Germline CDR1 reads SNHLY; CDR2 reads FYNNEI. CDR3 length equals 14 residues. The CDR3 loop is CASRDSSTNEKLFF. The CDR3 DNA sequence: TGTGCCAGCAGGGACAGTTCAACTAATGAAAAACTGTTTTTT.

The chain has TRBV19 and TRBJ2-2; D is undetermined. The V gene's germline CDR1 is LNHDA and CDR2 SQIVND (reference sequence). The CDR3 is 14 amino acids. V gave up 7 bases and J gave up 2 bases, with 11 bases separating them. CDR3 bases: TGTGCCAGTAACACCCGAGGCAACACCGGGGAGCTGTTTTTT. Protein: CASNTRGNTGELFF.

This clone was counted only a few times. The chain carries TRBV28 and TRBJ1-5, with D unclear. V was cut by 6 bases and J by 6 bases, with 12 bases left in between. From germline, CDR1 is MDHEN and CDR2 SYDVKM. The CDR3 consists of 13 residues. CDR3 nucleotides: TGTGCCAGCAGCCCCCCGGTGGGTCAGCCCCAGCATTTT. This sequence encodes CASSPPVGQPQHF. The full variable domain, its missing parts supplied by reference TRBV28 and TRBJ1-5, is DVKVTQSSRYLVKRTGEKVFLECVQDMDHENMFWYRQDPGLGLRLIYFSYDVKMKEKGDIPEGYSVSREKKERFSLILESASTNQTSMYLCASSPPVGQPQHFGDGTRLSIL.

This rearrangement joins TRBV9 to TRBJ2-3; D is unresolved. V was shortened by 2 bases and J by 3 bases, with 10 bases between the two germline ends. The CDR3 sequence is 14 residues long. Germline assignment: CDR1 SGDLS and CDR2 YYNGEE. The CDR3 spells CASSVLSLTDTQYF. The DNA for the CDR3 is TGTGCCAGCAGCGTCTTGAGTCTTACAGATACGCAGTATTTT.

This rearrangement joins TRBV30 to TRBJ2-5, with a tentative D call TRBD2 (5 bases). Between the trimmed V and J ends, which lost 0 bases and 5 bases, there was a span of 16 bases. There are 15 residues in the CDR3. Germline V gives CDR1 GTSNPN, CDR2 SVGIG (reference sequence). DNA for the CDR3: TGTGCCTGGAGTGTAAAAGAGGTCCGAGGGGAGACCCAGTACTTC. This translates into CAWSVKEVRGETQYF.

The CDR3 bases are TGCGCCAGCAGTGATACTAGCGGGGCTTCCTACGAGCAGTACTTC. It specifies CASSDTSGASYEQYF. V usage is TRBV5-1 and J usage is TRBJ2-7; 10 bases fit TRBD2. The germline gives CDR1 SGHRS, CDR2 YFSETQ. Trimming at V came to 5 bases and at J to 1 base, leaving 6 bases not matched to a gene. There are 15 residues in the CDR3. The whole variable domain, remainder taken from reference TRBV5-1 and TRBJ2-7, is KAGVTQTPRYLIKTRGQQVTLSCSPISGHRSVSWYQQTPGQGLQFLFEYFSETQRNKGNFPGRFSGRQFSNSRSEMNVSTLELGDSALYLCASSDTSGASYEQYFGPGTRLTVT.